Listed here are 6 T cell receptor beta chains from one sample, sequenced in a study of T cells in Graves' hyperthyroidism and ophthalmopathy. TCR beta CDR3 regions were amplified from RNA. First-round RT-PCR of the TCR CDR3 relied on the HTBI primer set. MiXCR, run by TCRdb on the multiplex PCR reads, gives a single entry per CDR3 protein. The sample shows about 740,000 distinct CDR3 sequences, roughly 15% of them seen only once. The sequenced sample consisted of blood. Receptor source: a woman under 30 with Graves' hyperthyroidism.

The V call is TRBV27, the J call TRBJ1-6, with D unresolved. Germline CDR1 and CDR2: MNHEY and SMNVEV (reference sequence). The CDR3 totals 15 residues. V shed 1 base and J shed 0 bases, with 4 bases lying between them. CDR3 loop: CASSLFRSYNSPLHF. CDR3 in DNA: TGTGCCAGCAGTTTATTTCGCTCCTATAATTCACCCCTCCACTTT.

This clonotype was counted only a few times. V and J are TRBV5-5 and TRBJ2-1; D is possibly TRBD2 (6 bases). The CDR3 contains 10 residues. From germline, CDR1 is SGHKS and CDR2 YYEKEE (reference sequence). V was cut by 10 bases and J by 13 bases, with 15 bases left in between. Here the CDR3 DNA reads TGTGCCTCTAGTGGGGAGGTTCAGTTCTTC. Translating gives CASSGEVQFF.

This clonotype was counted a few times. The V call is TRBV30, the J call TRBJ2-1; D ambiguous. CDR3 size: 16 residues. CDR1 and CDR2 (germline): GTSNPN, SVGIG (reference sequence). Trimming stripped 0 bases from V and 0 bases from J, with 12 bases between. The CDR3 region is CAWSVSWASSYNEQFF. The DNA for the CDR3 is TGTGCCTGGAGTGTATCGTGGGCGAGCTCCTACAATGAGCAGTTCTTC.

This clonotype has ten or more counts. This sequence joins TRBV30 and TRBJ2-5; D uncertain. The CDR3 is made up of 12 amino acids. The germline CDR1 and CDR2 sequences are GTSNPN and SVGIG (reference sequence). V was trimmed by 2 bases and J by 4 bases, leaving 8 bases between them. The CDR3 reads CAWSSRVETQYF. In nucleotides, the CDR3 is TGTGCCTGGAGTTCTAGGGTAGAGACCCAGTACTTC.

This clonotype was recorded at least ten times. The CDR3 nucleotides are TGTGCCAGCAGCCCTCGATCGCCCAGCGGGAGGCCACAAGAGACCCAGTACTTC. Translation: CASSPRSPSGRPQETQYF. The V gene is TRBV7-8, the J gene TRBJ2-5, with 9 positions matching TRBD2. Germline V gene lookup returns CDR1 SGHVS and CDR2 FQNEAQ. V was clipped by 5 bases and J by 2 bases; unmatched bases: 15. The length of the CDR3 is 18 residues.

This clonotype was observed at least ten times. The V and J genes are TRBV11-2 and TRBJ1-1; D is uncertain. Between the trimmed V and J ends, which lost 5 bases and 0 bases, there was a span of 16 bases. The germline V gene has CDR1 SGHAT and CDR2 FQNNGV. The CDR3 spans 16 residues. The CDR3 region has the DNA TGTGCCAGCAGCCCGTGGGAGGCGGTGATGAACACTGAAGCTTTCTTT. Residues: CASSPWEAVMNTEAFF.